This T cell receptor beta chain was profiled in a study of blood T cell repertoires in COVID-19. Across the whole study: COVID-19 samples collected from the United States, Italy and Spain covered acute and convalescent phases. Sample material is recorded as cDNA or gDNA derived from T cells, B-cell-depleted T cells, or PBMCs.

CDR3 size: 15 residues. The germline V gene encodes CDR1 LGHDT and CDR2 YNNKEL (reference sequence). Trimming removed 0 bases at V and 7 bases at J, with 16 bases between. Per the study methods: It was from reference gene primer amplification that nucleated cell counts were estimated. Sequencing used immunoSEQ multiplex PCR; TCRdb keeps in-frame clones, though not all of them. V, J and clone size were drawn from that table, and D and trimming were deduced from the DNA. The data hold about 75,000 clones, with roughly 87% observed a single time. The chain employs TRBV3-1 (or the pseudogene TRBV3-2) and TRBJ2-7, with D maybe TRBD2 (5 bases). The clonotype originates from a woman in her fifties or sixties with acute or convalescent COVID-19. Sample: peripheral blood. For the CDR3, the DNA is TGTGCCAGCAGCCAAGATGAAGGGCTAGCCTTAGAGCAGTACTTC. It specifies CASSQDEGLALEQYF.